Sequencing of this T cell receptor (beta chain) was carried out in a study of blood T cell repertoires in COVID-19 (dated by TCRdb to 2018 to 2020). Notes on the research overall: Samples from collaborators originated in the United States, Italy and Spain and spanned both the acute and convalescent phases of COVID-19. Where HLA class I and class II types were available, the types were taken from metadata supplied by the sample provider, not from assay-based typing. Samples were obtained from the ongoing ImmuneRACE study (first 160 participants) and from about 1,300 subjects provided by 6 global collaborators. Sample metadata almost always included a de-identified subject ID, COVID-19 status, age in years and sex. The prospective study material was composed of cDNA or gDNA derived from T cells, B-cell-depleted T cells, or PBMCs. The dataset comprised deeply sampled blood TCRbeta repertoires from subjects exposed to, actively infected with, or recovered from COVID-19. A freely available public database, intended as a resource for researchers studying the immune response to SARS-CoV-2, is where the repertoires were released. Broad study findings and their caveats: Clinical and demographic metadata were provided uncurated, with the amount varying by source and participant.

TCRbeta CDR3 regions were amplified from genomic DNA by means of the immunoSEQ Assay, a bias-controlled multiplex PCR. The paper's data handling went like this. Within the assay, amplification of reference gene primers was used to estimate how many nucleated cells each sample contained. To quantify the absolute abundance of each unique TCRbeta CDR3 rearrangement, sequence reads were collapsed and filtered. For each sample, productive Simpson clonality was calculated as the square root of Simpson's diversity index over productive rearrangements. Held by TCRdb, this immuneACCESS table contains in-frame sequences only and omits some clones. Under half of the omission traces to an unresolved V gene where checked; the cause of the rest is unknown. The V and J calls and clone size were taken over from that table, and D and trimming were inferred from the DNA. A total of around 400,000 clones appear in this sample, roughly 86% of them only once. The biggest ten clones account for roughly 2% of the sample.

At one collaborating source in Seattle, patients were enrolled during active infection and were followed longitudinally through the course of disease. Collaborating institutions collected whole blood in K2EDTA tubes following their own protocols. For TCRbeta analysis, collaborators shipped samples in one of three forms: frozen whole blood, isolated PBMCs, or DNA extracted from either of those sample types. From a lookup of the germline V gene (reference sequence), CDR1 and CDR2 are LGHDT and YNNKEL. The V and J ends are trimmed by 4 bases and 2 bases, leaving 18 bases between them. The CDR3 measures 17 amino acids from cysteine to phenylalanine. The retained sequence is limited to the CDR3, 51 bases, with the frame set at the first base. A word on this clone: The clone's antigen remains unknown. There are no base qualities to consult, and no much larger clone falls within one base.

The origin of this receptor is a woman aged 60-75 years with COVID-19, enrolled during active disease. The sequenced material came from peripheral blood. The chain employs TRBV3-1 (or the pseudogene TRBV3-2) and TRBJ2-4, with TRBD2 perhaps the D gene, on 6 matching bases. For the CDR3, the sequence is CASSLGGVRLTKNIQYF. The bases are TGTGCCAGCAGCCTCGGAGGGGTACGTCTCACCAAAAACATTCAGTACTTC.